Detailed here is one T cell receptor beta chain. The antigen it binds to is not known. With a much larger clone just one base away, this may be a read error. This likely comes from a read error, as the CDR3 has no conserved phenylalanine or tryptophan at its end. This sample was included in a study of molecular identifiers for immune sequencing clone quantification (dated by TCRdb to between 2017 and 2018). For the study in its entirety: For a replicate experiment, the RNA from either approximately 20,000 or 100,000 naive CD8 T cells was divided into five aliquots, and four of those aliquots went on to sequencing. This methods study used CD8 T cells to benchmark TCR RNA copy counting and molecular-identifier clustering-based TCR repertoire sequencing (MIDCIRS). Paper-wide results and their limitations: Without barcode sub-clustering, chimeric consensus sequences inflated TCR diversity; chimeras reached as high as 47%. About three recovered TCR RNA copies per cell were obtained by modeling, versus about 9.7 by digital PCR, implying a capture efficiency of approximately 30%. In CMV-specific effector cells, clones with more than 20 RNA copies accounted for over 99% of molecules, whereas in naive cells such clones accounted for under 1%. Spiked-in Jurkat TCR RNA equivalent to a single cell was reported to be detectable even among 850,000 to 1,000,000 naive CD8 T cells. Identical TCR molecules sharing a barcode could cause highly expanded clone sizes to be underestimated. The naive libraries included spiked-in Jurkat TCR RNA (about 11 copies' worth), and this RNA is not part of the donor repertoire.

The library was generated by PCR. TCRdb names NextSeq 500 as the instrument used. Preparation of bulk TCR libraries followed a previously described approach, with the TCR primers listed in Table S5. Purification of total RNA was performed with the Qiagen AllPrep DNA/RNA kit. Reads from multiple sequencing runs of the same library were pooled before analysis. In the paper's pipeline: Reads were retained only if the reads had an exact TCR constant sequence, and the retained reads were trimmed to 150 nt and grouped according to their 12-nt molecular barcodes. Reads within each barcode group were sub-clustered using a 15% Levenshtein threshold, and quality-weighted consensus sequences were constructed for each RNA molecule. Non-functional sequences were removed, as were lower-count sequences one edit away from another. Barcode sub-clusters with fewer than 20% of the maximum read count were removed, based on fitting two negative binomial distributions. The public sequencing data were trimmed at Q25 with fastp and processed into clonotypes with MiXCR by TCRdb, which kept only in-frame beta chains. Every distinct CDR3 protein forms one entry, paired with its most common genes and DNA. Here the V and J calls rest on TCRdb's processing, not on the authors' analysis. Across this sample there are 80,000 to 100,000 distinct CDR3 sequences, with 20% to 30% seen only once. The ten largest clones add up to around 0.92% of the sample.

Libraries of naive CD8 T cells were generated from about 21,000 to 970,000 sorted cells, with 10%, 30% or 50% of the purified RNA used. Naive CD8 T cells were FACS-sorted as CD8+CD4-CCR7+CD45RA+ on a BD FACSAria II into RLT Plus buffer. Approximately nine TCR copies' worth of Jurkat RNA were spiked into roughly 17,000-1,100,000 naive CD8 T cell samples to test detection sensitivity. CD8 T cells were enriched using RosetteSep CD8+ T Cell Enrichment Cocktail and Ficoll-Paque, and the enriched cells then underwent ACK red cell lysis. The sequenced sample consisted of naive CD8+ T cells from blood, with Jurkat cell RNA spiked in. The label giving this sample's cell subset or site can be read as: FACS-sorted CD8+CD4-CCR7+CD45RA+ naive T cells. The source is a human donor in good health. Some libraries in this study had Jurkat cell RNA spiked in.

CDR3 loop: CASSIHGTGDSGANVLTS. The bases read TGTGCCAGCAGTATCCACGGGACAGGGGATTCTGGGGCCAACGTCCTGACTTCC. The chain is made from TRBV28 and TRBJ2-6; 10 of the junction bases match TRBD1. Trimming leaves V shorter by 5 bases and J shorter by 1 base, with the junction holding 8 bases beyond the gene matches. CDR1 MDHEN and CDR2 SYDVKM were looked up in the germline V gene. The CDR3 is 18 amino acids in total, end residues counted. Just the 54-base CDR3 DNA is kept, in frame starting at base 1.